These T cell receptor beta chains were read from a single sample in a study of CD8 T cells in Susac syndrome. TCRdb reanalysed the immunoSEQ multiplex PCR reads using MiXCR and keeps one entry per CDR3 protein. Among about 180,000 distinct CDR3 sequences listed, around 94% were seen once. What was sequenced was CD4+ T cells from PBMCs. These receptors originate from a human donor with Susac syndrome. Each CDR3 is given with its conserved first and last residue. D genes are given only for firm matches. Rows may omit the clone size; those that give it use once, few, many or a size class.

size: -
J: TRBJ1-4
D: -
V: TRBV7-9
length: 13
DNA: TGTGCCAGCAGCCCCGGGACGCGAGAAGGACTGTTTTTT
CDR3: CASSPGTREGLFF

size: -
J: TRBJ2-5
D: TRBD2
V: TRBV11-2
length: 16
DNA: TGTGCCAGCAGTCGAATAGGACTAGCGGGGGAGGAGACCCAGTACTTC
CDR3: CASSRIGLAGEETQYF

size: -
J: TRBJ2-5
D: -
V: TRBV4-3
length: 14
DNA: TGCGCCAGCAGCCAAGAAAGACTCTTAGAGACCCAGTACTTC
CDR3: CASSQERLLETQYF

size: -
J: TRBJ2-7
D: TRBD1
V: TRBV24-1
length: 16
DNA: TGTGCCACCAGTGATCCCCCGGGACAGGGGGACTACGAGCAGTACTTC
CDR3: CATSDPPGQGDYEQYF

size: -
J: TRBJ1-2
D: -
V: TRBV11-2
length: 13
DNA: TGTGCCAGCAGCTTAACGGATGACTATGGCTACACCTTC
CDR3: CASSLTDDYGYTF

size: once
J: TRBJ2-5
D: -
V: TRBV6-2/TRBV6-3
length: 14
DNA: TGTGCCAGCAGTTTGATGCTAGCAGATGAGACCCAGTACTTC
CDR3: CASSLMLADETQYF

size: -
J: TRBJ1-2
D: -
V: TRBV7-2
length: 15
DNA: TGTGCCAGCAGCCTCCTCGGGGGTACAGACTATCGCTACACCTTC
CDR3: CASSLLGGTDYRYTF

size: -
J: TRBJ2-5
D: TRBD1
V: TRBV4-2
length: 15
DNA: TGTGCCAGCAGCCAAGACAGGGGGACCCAAGAGACCCAGTACTTC
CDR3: CASSQDRGTQETQYF

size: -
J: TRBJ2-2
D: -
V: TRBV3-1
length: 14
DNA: TGTGCCAGCAGCCGACAGGCTGCCACCGGGGAGCTGTTTTTT
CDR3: CASSRQAATGELFF

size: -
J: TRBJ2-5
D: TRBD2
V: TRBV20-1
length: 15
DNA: TGCAGTGCGAGGAGTCTAGCGGGGAGACAAGAGACCCAGTACTTC
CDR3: CSARSLAGRQETQYF

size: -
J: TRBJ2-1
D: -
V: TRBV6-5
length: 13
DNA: TGTGCCAGCAGTTACTATGGGGGAAATGAGCAGTTCTTC
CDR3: CASSYYGGNEQFF

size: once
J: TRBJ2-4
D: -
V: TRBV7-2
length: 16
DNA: TGTGCCAGCAGCCCTTCTTGGACAAACCCCCAAAACATTCAGTACTTC
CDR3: CASSPSWTNPQNIQYF

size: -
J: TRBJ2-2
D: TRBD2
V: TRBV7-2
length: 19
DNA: TGTGCCAGCACCCCGATAAGAGGCGGGGGGGCCGTGGGCACCGGGGAGCTGTTTTTT
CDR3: CASTPIRGGGAVGTGELFF

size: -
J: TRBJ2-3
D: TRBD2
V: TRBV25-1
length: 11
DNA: TGTGCCAGCAGCGGGGGGAGTACGCAGTATTTT
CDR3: CASSGGSTQYF

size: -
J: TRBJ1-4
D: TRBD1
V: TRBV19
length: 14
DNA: TGTGCCAGTAGTCCTCGACAGGGTGGTGAAAAACTGTTTTTT
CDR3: CASSPRQGGEKLFF

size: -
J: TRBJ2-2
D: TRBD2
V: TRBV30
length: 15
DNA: TGTGCCTGGGCCGCTAGCGGGGATAACACCGGGGAGCTGTTTTTT
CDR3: CAWAASGDNTGELFF

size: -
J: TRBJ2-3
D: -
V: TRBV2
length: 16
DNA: TGTGCCAGCAGTGAAATGGGGGGTACACACACAGATACGCAGTATTTT
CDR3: CASSEMGGTHTDTQYF

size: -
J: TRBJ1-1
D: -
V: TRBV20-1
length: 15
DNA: TGCAGTGCTGGAGGCGGCCGGGGATTGAACACTGAAGCTTTCTTT
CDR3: CSAGGGRGLNTEAFF

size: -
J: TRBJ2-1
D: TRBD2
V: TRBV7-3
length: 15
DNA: TGTGCCAGCAGTTCCCCGGGGGGTCCCTACAATGAGCAGTTCTTC
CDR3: CASSSPGGPYNEQFF

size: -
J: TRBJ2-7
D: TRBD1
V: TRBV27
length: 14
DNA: TGTGCCAGCAGGATAAACAGGGGCGGCTACGAGCAGTACTTC
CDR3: CASRINRGGYEQYF

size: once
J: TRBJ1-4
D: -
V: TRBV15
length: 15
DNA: TGTGCCACCAGCACCGGGACAATAGCTAATGAAAAACTGTTTTTT
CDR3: CATSTGTIANEKLFF

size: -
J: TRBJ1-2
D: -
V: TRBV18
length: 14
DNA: TGTGCCAGCTCAAACCAGGGCTGGACGAGTGGCTACACCTTC
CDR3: CASSNQGWTSGYTF

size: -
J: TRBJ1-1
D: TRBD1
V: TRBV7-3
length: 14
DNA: TGTGCCAGCAGCTTAGGGGAGGGGGCCTCTGAAGCTTTCTTT
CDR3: CASSLGEGASEAFF

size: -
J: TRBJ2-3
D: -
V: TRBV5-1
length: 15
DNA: TGCGCCAGCAGCCGGCTTGTGGGGGCCGTAGATACGCAGTATTTT
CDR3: CASSRLVGAVDTQYF

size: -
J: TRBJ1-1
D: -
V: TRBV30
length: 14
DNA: TGTGCCTGGAGGGGAAGGATCATGAACACTGAAGCTTTCTTT
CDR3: CAWRGRIMNTEAFF

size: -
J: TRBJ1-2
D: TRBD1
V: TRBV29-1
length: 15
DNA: TGCAGCGCGGGACAGGGAAGGGGAACTAACTATGGCTACACCTTC
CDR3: CSAGQGRGTNYGYTF

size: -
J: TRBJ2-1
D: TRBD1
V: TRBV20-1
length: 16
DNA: TGCAGTGCTAGAGATTCGAGAGGGGGCGCCTACAATGAGCAGTTCTTC
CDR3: CSARDSRGGAYNEQFF

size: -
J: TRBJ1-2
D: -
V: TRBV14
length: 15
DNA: TGTGCCAGCAGCCAAGATGTTACAGGGTACTATGGCTACACCTTC
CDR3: CASSQDVTGYYGYTF

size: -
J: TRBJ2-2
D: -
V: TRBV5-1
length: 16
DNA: TGCGCCAGCAGCTTGGCCCCACCCCCGGGGACCGGGGAGCTGTTTTTT
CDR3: CASSLAPPPGTGELFF

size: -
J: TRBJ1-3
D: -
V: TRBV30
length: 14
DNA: TGTGCCTGGAGTGTCCAAGGGGCTGGAAACACCATATATTTT
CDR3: CAWSVQGAGNTIYF

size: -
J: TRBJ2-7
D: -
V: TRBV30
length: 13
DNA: TGTGCCTGGAGAAACTTACTAACCTACGAGCAGTACTTC
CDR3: CAWRNLLTYEQYF

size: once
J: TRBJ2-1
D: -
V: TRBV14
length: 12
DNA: TGTGCCAGCAGCCCCACCCCCAATGAGCAGTTCTTC
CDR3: CASSPTPNEQFF

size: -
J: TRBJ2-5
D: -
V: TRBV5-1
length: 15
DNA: TGCGCCAGCAGCTTGATGCCGGGGCAGCCGGGGACCCAGTACTTC
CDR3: CASSLMPGQPGTQYF

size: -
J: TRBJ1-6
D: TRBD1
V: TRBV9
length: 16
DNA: TGTGCCAGCAGCGTTGGACAGGGGGCTATCTCTTCACCCCTCCACTTT
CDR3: CASSVGQGAISSPLHF

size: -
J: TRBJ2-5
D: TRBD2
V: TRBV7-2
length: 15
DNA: TGTGCCAGCAGCTTCCAACCCTGGGAGGGAGAGACCCAGTACTTC
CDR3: CASSFQPWEGETQYF

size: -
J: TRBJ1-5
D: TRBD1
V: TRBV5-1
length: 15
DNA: TGCGCCAGCAGCTTGGCTGGACAGGGCAATCAGCCCCAGCATTTT
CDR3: CASSLAGQGNQPQHF

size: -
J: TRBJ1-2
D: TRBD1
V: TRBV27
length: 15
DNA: TGTGCCAGCAGTTTAAATCCAGGGGGCGCGTATGGCTACACCTTC
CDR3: CASSLNPGGAYGYTF

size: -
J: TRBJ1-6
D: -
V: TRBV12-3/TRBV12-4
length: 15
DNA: TGTGCCAGCAGTTTAGGTGGATCGACGTTGAGACCCCTCCACTTT
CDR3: CASSLGGSTLRPLHF